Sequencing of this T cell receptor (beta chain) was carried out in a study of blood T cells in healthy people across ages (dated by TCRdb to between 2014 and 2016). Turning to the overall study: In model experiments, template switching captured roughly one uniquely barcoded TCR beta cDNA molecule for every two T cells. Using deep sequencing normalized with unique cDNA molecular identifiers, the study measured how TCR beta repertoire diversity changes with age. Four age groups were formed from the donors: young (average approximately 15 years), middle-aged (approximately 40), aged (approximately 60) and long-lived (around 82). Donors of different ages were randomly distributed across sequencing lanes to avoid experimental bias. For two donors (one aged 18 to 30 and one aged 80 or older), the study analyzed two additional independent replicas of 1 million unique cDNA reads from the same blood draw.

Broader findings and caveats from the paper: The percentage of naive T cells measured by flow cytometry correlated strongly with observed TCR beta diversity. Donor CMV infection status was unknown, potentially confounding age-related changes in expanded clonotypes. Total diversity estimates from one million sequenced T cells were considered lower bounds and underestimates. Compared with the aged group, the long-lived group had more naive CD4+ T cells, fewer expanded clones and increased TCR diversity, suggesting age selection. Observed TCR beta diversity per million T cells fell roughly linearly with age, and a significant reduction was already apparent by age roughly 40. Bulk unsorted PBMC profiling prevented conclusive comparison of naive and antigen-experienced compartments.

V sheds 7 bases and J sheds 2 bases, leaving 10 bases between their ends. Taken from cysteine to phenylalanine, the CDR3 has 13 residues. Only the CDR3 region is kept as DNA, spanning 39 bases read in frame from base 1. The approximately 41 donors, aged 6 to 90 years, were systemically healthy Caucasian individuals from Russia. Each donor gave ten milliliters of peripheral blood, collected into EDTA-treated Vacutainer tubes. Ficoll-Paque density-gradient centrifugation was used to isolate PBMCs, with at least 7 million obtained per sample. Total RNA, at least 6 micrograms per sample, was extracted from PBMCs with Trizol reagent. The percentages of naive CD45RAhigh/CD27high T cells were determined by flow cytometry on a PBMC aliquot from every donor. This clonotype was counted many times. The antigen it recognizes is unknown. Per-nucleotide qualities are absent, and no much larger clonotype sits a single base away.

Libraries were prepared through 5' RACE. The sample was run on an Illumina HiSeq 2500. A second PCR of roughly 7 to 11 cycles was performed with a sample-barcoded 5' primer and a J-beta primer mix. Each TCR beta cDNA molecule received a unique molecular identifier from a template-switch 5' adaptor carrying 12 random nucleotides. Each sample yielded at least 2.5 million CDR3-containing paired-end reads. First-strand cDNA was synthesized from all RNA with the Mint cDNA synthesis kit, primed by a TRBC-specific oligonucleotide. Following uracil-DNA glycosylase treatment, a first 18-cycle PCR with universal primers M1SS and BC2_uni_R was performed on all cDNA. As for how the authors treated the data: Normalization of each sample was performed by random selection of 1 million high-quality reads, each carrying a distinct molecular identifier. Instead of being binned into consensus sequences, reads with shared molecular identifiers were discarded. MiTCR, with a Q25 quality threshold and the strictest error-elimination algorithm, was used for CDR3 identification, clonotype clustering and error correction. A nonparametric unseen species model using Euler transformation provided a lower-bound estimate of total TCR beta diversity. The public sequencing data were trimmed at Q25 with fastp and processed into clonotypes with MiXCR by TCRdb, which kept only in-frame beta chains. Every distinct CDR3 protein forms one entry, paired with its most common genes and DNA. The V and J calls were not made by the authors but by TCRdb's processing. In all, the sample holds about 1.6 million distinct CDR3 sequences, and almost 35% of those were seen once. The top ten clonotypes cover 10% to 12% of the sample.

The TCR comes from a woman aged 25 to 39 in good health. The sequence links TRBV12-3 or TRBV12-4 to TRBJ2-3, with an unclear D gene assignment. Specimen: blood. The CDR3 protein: CASTSGYTDTQYF. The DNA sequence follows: TGTGCCAGCACCTCCGGATACACAGATACGCAGTATTTT.